The source of this TCR beta chain is a study of blood T cells in healthy people across ages. Study at large: Capture via template switching afforded approximately one barcoded beta molecule per two T cells.

The V and J ends lost 0 bases and 4 bases respectively, with 12 bases between them. Germline assignment: CDR1 LGHNA and CDR2 YSLEER. CDR3 length: 15 residues. Next came a second PCR, run for roughly 6 to 11 cycles, which used a sample-barcoded 5' primer along with a J-beta primer mix. TCRdb re-derived calls from the 5' RACE reads in MiXCR, one entry per CDR3 protein. The sample records hundreds of thousands of distinct CDR3 sequences, 20% to 25% being singletons. The donors, all healthy, were Caucasians living in Russia, aged 6 to 90. The same sample was also used in a study of T cells of mothers and their children. As that study records: The study found slightly higher but non-significant overlap in related versus unrelated mother-child pairs.

The chain employs TRBV4-3 and TRBJ1-2, with D possibly TRBD1 on 5 matching bases. The receptor was isolated from a boy between 10 and 17 years old in good health. The sample comprised blood. The CDR3 DNA sequence: TGCGCCAGCAGCCAAGATCTCGGGGCGGGCTATGGCTACACCTTC. As protein: CASSQDLGAGYGYTF.